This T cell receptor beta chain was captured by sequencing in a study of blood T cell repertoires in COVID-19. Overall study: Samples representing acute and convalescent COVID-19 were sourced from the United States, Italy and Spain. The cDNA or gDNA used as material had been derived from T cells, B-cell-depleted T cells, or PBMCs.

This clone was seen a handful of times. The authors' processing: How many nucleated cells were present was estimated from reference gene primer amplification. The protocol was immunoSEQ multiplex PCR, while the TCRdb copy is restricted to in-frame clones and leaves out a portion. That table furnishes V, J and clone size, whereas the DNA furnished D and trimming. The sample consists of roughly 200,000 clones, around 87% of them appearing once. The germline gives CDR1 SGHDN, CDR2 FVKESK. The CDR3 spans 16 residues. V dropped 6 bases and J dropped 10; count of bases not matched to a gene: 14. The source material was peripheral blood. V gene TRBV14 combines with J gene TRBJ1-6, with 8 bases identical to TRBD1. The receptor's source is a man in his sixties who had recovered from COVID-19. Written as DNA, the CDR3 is TGTGCCAGCAGTCGCAATGCAGGGGGCGCGGGCTCACCCCTCCACTTT. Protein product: CASSRNAGGAGSPLHF.